Presented here are 29 T cell receptor beta chains from one specimen sequenced in a study of response to subunit inactivated influenza vaccine. TCRdb re-called the RT-PCR reads with MiXCR, one entry per CDR3 protein. The table has 650,000 to 850,000 distinct CDR3 sequences, roughly 14% seen once. Specimen: PBMCs from blood, collected approximately 15 days before vaccination. The receptors come from a man aged 50 to 59 who received an inactivated influenza vaccine.

The gene calls are TRBV10-3 and TRBJ2-3; D unresolved. CDR3 length equals 16 residues. V was clipped by 2 bases and J by 2 bases, with 14 bases between them. Germline CDR1 ENHRY, CDR2 SYGVKD. DNA of the CDR3: TGTGCCATCAGTGAGGTGGGCAGAACTATCACAGATACGCAGTATTTT. It encodes CAISEVGRTITDTQYF.

The V gene is TRBV12-3 or TRBV12-4, the J gene TRBJ1-1; weak D call: TRBD1 (5 bases). The CDR3 has 15 amino acids. V was shortened by 6 bases and J by 0 bases, with 14 bases between the two germline ends. In nucleotides, the CDR3 is TGTGCCAGCAGCCCCGACAGACACCTGAACACTGAAGCTTTCTTT. It is translated as CASSPDRHLNTEAFF.

The rearrangement links TRBV6-1 to TRBJ2-1; 10 bases agree with TRBD2. The CDR3 has 15 residues. After removal of 6 bases from V and 7 bases from J, the junction contained 9 bases not matched to a gene. Germline loops: CDR1 MNHNS, CDR2 SASEGT. CDR3 nucleotide sequence: TGTGCCAGCAGCCAAGCGGGAGGGCCCGGTAATGAGCAGTTCTTC. It encodes CASSQAGGPGNEQFF.

In this sample, this clonotype turned up a few times. The V gene is TRBV27, the J gene TRBJ2-7; 8 nucleotides align to TRBD2. Germline trimming cut 0 bases from V and 4 bases from J; bases unmatched to any gene: 5. The germline V gene has CDR1 MNHEY and CDR2 SMNVEV (reference sequence). This CDR3 has 15 amino acids. The CDR3 DNA reads TGTGCCAGCAGTTTATCTAGCGGGGTTTATTACGAGCAGTACTTC. Protein: CASSLSSGVYYEQYF.

The V gene is TRBV20-1, the J gene TRBJ1-5, with TRBD1 as a possible D gene (5 bases). The CDR3 is made up of 16 amino acids. Germline V lookup: CDR1 DFQATT, CDR2 SNEGSKA (reference sequence). The V gene lost 4 bases and the J gene lost 2 bases, with 18 bases spanning the gap. The CDR3 loop reads CSATKGGAWGNQPQHF. As DNA, the CDR3 is TGCAGTGCTACAAAGGGCGGGGCCTGGGGCAATCAGCCCCAGCATTTT.

This chain links TRBV28 with TRBJ2-2; 8 bases match TRBD1. V shed 5 bases, J shed 7 bases, and the junction held 9 bases outside the gene matches. Germline CDR1 reads MDHEN; CDR2 reads SYDVKM. The CDR3 has 15 residues. The DNA for the CDR3 is TGTGCCAGCAGTCTTCGGACAGGGCAGGACGGGGAGCTGTTTTTT. As protein: CASSLRTGQDGELFF.

This clonotype has only a few counts. The chain combines TRBV6-5 with TRBJ2-3, with D perhaps matching TRBD2 (6 bases). This CDR3 has 14 amino acids. From germline, CDR1 is MNHEY and CDR2 SVGAGI. Deletions cut 2 bases from V and 5 bases from J, with 11 bases between. The chain's CDR3 is CASSYNGGQDTQYF. CDR3 sequence (DNA): TGTGCCAGCAGTTACAACGGAGGGCAAGATACGCAGTATTTT.

This clonotype was seen ten or more times. The chain uses TRBV28 and TRBJ2-7; the D is unclear. Germline CDR1 is MDHEN and CDR2 is SYDVKM. V was cut by 6 bases and J by 0 bases, with 12 bases left in between. This CDR3 contains 14 residues. The CDR3 loop reads CASRDAMSSYEQYF. The DNA of the CDR3 is TGTGCCAGCAGGGACGCCATGAGCTCCTACGAGCAGTACTTC.

V usage is TRBV5-1 and J usage is TRBJ2-1; D tentatively fits TRBD1 or TRBD2 (6 bases each). The CDR3 is 18 amino acids. The V gene lost 3 bases and the J gene lost 3 bases, with 22 bases spanning the gap. Germline V gene lookup returns CDR1 SGHRS and CDR2 YFSETQ. The DNA of the CDR3 is TGCGCCAGCAGCTACCCACAGGGCGGGACTTCCTTCTACAATGAGCAGTTCTTC. Its protein product is CASSYPQGGTSFYNEQFF.

This clonotype was seen ten or more times. The rearrangement joins TRBV7-8 to TRBJ2-2, with D possibly being TRBD1 (5 bases). CDR3 length: 16 residues. V was shortened by 1 base and J by 1 base, with 10 bases between the two germline ends. Germline V lookup: CDR1 SGHVS, CDR2 FQNEAQ. The CDR3 DNA follows: TGTGCCAGCAGCTTAGGTTCGCAGGGGAACACCGGGGAGCTGTTTTTT. Protein: CASSLGSQGNTGELFF.

This clonotype was observed a few times. V is TRBV9 and J is TRBJ2-3; 10 bases fit TRBD2. Per the germline V gene, CDR1 is SGDLS and CDR2 is YYNGEE. V was clipped by 4 bases and J by 1 base; unmatched bases: 12. CDR3 length: 18 residues. The CDR3 bases are TGTGCCAGCAGCAACGGACTAGCGGAAGCCTACCGCACAGATACGCAGTATTTT. Translated, it gives CASSNGLAEAYRTDTQYF.

This clonotype came up once. The genes are TRBV18 and TRBJ2-7; D is uncertain. CDR1 is KGHSH, CDR2 LQKENI, per germline. The CDR3 is 14 amino acids. The V gene lost 3 bases and the J gene lost 0 bases, with 9 bases spanning the gap. The CDR3, as DNA: TGTGCCAGCTCACCCACATCCCGCTCCTACGAGCAGTACTTC. Translating gives CASSPTSRSYEQYF.

This clonotype was picked up a small number of times. The rearrangement uses TRBV25-1 and TRBJ2-1; D unclear. CDR3 size: 11 residues. The germline V gene encodes CDR1 MGHDK and CDR2 SYGVNS. The V gene lost 4 bases and the J gene lost 9 bases, with 7 bases spanning the gap. The CDR3 DNA follows: TGTGCCAGCAGTGGACATTCTGAGCAGTTCTTC. This gives the protein CASSGHSEQFF.

The chain combines TRBV7-9 with TRBJ2-5; a possible D gene is TRBD2 (7 bases). CDR3 length: 15 residues. V was clipped by 5 bases and J by 5 bases, with 18 bases between them. CDR1 and CDR2 (germline): SEHNR, FQNEAQ (reference sequence). The CDR3 sequence is CASSEGGGRGETQYF. The CDR3 coding sequence is TGTGCCAGCAGCGAAGGGGGGGGGCGTGGGGAGACCCAGTACTTC.

This clonotype was counted many times. The chain couples TRBV29-1 to TRBJ2-1, with a tentative D call TRBD2 (5 bases). The germline V and J ends were trimmed by 6 bases and 6 bases, with 18 bases remaining between them. The germline V gene has CDR1 SQVTM and CDR2 ANQGSEA. The CDR3 sequence is 14 residues long. The CDR3, as DNA: TGCAGCGTCAATAGCGAGAGCCGCCCCAATGAGCAGTTCTTC. Its protein is CSVNSESRPNEQFF.

The chain is built from TRBV7-2 and TRBJ2-7; 8 positions agree with TRBD2. V shed 6 bases and J 4 bases; nucleotides not matched to a gene: 11. The CDR3 covers 15 residues. Germline values: CDR1 SGHTA, CDR2 FQGNSA. For the CDR3, the DNA is TGTGCCAGCAGGATCTCAAGCGGGAGCGTTTACGAGCAGTACTTC. Protein product: CASRISSGSVYEQYF.

This chain's CDR3 is CASSLDLQGAKNQPQHF. CDR3 nucleotide sequence: TGTGCCAGCAGCCTTGACCTACAGGGGGCGAAGAATCAGCCCCAGCATTTT. The chain is built from TRBV6-1 and TRBJ1-5; 9 bases line up with TRBD1. V was clipped by 6 bases and J by 4 bases; unmatched bases: 13. The germline gives CDR1 MNHNS, CDR2 SASEGT. The CDR3 is made up of 17 amino acids.

This clonotype occurred many times. The V and J genes are TRBV14 and TRBJ2-1, with 9 bases that match TRBD1. The CDR3 is 16 residues long. Germline CDR1 and CDR2: SGHDN and FVKESK. V shed 3 bases and J 6 bases; nucleotides not matched to a gene: 9. The CDR3 DNA reads as TGTGCCAGCAGCCATAAAGGGACAGGGATAGCCAATGAGCAGTTCTTC. It is translated as CASSHKGTGIANEQFF. Filled out from reference TRBV14 and TRBJ2-1, the complete variable domain reads EAGVTQFPSHSVIEKGQTVTLRCDPISGHDNLYWYRRVMGKEIKFLLHFVKESKQDESGMPNNRFLAERTGGTYSTLKVQPAELEDSGVYFCASSHKGTGIANEQFFGPGTRLTVL.

This clonotype was observed a handful of times. This chain joins TRBV7-6 and TRBJ2-1; 7 nucleotides align to TRBD1. Losses at the gene ends were 1 base for V and 4 bases for J; bases not matched to a gene: 4. Germline V gene lookup returns CDR1 SGHVS and CDR2 FNYEAQ. The CDR3 covers 15 residues. The CDR3 spells CASSLEQGFYNEQFF. CDR3 in DNA: TGTGCCAGCAGCTTAGAACAGGGGTTTTACAATGAGCAGTTCTTC. Complete variable domain (other parts from reference TRBV7-6 and TRBJ2-1): GAGVSQSPRYKVTKRGQDVALRCDPISGHVSLYWYRQALGQGPEFLTYFNYEAQQDKSGLPNDRFSAERPEGSISTLTIQRTEQRDSAMYRCASSLEQGFYNEQFFGPGTRLTVL.

The CDR3 nucleotides are TGTGCCAGCAGTGATAAAGGGTCGCTTAATTCACCCCTCCACTTT. Translated, it gives CASSDKGSLNSPLHF. V is TRBV25-1 and J is TRBJ1-6; D is undetermined. Trimming pared 3 bases from V and 6 bases from J, leaving 12 bases between. This CDR3 comprises 15 residues. CDR1 and CDR2 (germline): MGHDK, SYGVNS.

This clonotype has ten or more counts. The genes are TRBV3-1 and TRBJ2-1, with 7 bases lining up with TRBD2. Germline CDR1 reads LGHDT; CDR2 reads YNNKEL (reference sequence). The V gene end was trimmed by 1 base and the J gene end by 10 bases; junction bases not matched to a gene: 13. This CDR3 contains 16 residues. CDR3: CASSQVGSGWNWEQFF. Here the CDR3 DNA reads TGTGCCAGCAGCCAAGTTGGTAGCGGGTGGAACTGGGAGCAGTTCTTC.

The chain recombines TRBV6-5 with TRBJ2-2, with D perhaps matching TRBD2 (5 bases). The CDR3 spans 15 residues. Germline assignment: CDR1 MNHEY and CDR2 SVGAGI. The ends were cut back, 1 base at V and 4 bases at J, with 10 bases in the middle. CDR3 sequence reads: CASSYYLGSTGELFF. In DNA, the CDR3 is TGTGCCAGCAGTTACTACCTAGGGAGCACCGGGGAGCTGTTTTTT.

This clonotype was recorded many times. This chain uses TRBV20-1 with TRBJ2-2; D not certain. This CDR3 comprises 14 residues. The germline CDR1 and CDR2 sequences are DFQATT and SNEGSKA (reference sequence). V dropped 5 bases and J dropped 1 base, with 11 bases sitting between them. CDR3 protein: CSAPRNWNTGELFF. CDR3 nucleotide sequence: TGCAGTGCTCCCCGGAACTGGAACACCGGGGAGCTGTTTTTT.

This clonotype was counted a few times. V usage is TRBV7-2 and J usage is TRBJ1-6; 7 positions match TRBD1. Germline trimming cut 10 bases from V and 6 bases from J; bases unmatched to any gene: 9. The CDR3 length is 14 residues. From germline, CDR1 is SGHTA and CDR2 FQGNSA. The CDR3 sequence is CATEGQQLNSPLHF. CDR3 nucleotides: TGTGCCACCGAGGGACAGCAACTTAATTCACCCCTCCACTTT.

This clonotype was observed a handful of times. The chain recombines TRBV20-1 with TRBJ2-7, with no clear D. Trimming shortened V by 2 bases and J by 5 bases, and 7 bases separated the two germline ends. Looked up from germline, CDR1 is DFQATT and CDR2 is SNEGSKA (reference sequence). The CDR3 has 11 amino acids. CDR3 nucleotides: TGCAGTGCTAGAATTAGTCACGAGCAGTACTTC. It yields the protein CSARISHEQYF.

Here the CDR3 reads CASSLRLAPETQYF. The DNA for the CDR3 is TGCGCCAGCAGCTTGCGACTAGCCCCAGAGACCCAGTACTTC. The gene calls are TRBV5-1 and TRBJ2-5, with 7 bases identical to TRBD2. V was pared by 1 base and J by 4 bases, with 4 bases of the junction left unmatched. The CDR3 runs 14 residues. CDR1 SGHRS and CDR2 YFSETQ come from the germline V gene. Full variable domain (rest looked up from reference TRBV5-1 and TRBJ2-5): KAGVTQTPRYLIKTRGQQVTLSCSPISGHRSVSWYQQTPGQGLQFLFEYFSETQRNKGNFPGRFSGRQFSNSRSEMNVSTLELGDSALYLCASSLRLAPETQYFGPGTRLLVL.

The rearrangement joins TRBV18 to TRBJ2-3, with D uncertain. The V gene lost 2 bases and the J gene lost 0 bases, with 15 bases spanning the gap. The CDR3 has 17 amino acids. Germline V lookup: CDR1 KGHSH, CDR2 LQKENI. CDR3 sequence reads: CASSPYLESSSTDTQYF. In DNA, the CDR3 is TGTGCCAGCTCACCATACCTAGAGAGTTCTAGCACAGATACGCAGTATTTT.

The chain uses TRBV7-6 and TRBJ2-3; a weak D match, TRBD1 (5 bases). Trimming cost V 3 bases and J 4 bases, with 14 bases left between them. The CDR3 extends over 15 amino acids. Germline assignment: CDR1 SGHVS and CDR2 FNYEAQ. The CDR3 sequence: CASSLTVGSPDTQYF. The CDR3 bases are TGTGCCAGCAGCTTGACAGTGGGTTCCCCAGATACGCAGTATTTT.

This clonotype was counted only a few times. The chain couples TRBV11-2 to TRBJ2-7; 7 bases line up with TRBD2. Germline CDR1 is SGHAT and CDR2 is FQNNGV. V dropped 1 base and J dropped 5; count of bases not matched to a gene: 8. This CDR3 has 15 residues. The chain's CDR3 is CASSLGGWGGDEQYF. The CDR3 bases are TGTGCCAGCAGCTTAGGTGGGTGGGGGGGAGACGAGCAGTACTTC. The full variable domain, in which reference TRBV11-2 and TRBJ2-7 provide the parts outside the CDR3, is EAGVAQSPRYKIIEKRQSVAFWCNPISGHATLYWYQQILGQGPKLLIQFQNNGVVDDSQLPKDRFSAERLKGVDSTLKIQPAKLEDSAVYLCASSLGGWGGDEQYFGPGTRLTVT.